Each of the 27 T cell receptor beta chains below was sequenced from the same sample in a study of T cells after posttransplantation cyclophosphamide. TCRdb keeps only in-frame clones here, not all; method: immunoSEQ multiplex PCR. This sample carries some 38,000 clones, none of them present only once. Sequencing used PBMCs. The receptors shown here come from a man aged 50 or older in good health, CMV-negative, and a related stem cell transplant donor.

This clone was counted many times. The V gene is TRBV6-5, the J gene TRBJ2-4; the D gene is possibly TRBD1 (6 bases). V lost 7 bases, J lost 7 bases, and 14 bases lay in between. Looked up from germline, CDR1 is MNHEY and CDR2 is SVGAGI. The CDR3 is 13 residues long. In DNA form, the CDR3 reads TGTGCCAGCAACAAACAGGGTGGCAACATTCAGTACTTC. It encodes CASNKQGGNIQYF.

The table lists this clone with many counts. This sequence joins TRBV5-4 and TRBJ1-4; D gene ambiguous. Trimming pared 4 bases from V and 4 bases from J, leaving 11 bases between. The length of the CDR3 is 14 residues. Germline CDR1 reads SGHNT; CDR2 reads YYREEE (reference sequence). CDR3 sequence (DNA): TGTGCCAGCAGCCTCACCGGGAGTAATGAAAAACTGTTTTTT. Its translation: CASSLTGSNEKLFF.

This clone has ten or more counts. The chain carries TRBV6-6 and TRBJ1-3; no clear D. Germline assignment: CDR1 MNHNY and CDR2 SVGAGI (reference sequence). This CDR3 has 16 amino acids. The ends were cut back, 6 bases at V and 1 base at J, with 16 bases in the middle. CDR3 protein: CASSPEEGLSGNTIYF. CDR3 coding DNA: TGTGCCAGCAGCCCCGAGGAGGGTTTATCTGGAAACACCATATATTTT.

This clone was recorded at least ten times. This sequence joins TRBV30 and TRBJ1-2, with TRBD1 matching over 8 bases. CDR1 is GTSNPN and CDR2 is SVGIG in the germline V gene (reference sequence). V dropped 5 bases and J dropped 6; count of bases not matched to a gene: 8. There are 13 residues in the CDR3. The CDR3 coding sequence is TGTGCCTGGGGCCACACGACAGGGGATGGCTACACCTTC. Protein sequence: CAWGHTTGDGYTF. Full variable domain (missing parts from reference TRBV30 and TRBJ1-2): SQTIHQWPATLVQPVGSPLSLECTVEGTSNPNLYWYRQAAGRGLQLLFYSVGIGQISSEVPQNLSASRPQDRQFILSSKKLLLSDSGFYLCAWGHTTGDGYTFGSGTRLTVV.

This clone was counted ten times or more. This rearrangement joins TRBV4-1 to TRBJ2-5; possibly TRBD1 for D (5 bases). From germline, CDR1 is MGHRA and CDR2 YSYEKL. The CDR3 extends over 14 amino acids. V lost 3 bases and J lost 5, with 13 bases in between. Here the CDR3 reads CASSQGRGLETQYF. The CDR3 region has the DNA TGCGCCAGCAGCCAGGGAAGGGGATTGGAGACCCAGTACTTC.

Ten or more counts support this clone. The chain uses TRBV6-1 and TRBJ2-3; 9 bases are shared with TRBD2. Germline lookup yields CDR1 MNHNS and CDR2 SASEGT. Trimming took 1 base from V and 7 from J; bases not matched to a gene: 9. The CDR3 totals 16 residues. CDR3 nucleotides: TGTGCCAGCAGTGAAGATACTGGCGGGAGGGCAAATACGCAGTATTTT. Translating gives CASSEDTGGRANTQYF.

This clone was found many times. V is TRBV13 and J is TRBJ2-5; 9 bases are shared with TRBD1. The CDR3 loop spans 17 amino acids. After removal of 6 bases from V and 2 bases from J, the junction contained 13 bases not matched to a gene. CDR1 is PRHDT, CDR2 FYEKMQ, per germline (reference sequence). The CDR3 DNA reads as TGTGCCAGCAGTAAGATCCGGGACAGGGACTTTCAAGAGACCCAGTACTTC. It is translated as CASSKIRDRDFQETQYF.

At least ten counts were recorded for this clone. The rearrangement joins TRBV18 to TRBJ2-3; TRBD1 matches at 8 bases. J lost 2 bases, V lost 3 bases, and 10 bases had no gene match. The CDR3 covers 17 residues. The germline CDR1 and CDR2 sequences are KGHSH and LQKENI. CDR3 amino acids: CASSPNLGQEITDTQYF. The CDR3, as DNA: TGTGCCAGCTCACCGAACTTGGGACAGGAGATCACAGATACGCAGTATTTT.

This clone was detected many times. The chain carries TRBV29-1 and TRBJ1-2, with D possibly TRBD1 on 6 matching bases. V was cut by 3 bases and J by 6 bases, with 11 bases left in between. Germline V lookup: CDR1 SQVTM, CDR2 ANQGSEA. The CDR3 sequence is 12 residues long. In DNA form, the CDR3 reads TGCAGCGTTGACAAGGGGGTTCATGGCTACACCTTC. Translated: CSVDKGVHGYTF. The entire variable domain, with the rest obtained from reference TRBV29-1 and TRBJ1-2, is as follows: SAVISQKPSRDICQRGTSLTIQCQVDSQVTMMFWYRQQPGQSLTLIATANQGSEATYESGFVIDKFPISRPNLTFSTLTVSNMSPEDSSIYLCSVDKGVHGYTFGSGTRLTVV.

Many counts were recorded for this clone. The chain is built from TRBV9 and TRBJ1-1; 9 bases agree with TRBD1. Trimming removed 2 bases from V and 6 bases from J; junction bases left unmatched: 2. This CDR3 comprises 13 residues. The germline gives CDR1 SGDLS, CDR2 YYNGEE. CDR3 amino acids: CASSVGQGAEAFF. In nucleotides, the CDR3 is TGTGCCAGCAGCGTGGGACAGGGAGCTGAAGCTTTCTTT. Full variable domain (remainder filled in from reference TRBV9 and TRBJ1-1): DSGVTQTPKHLITATGQRVTLRCSPRSGDLSVYWYQQSLDQGLQFLIQYYNGEERAKGNILERFSAQQFPDLHSELNLSSLELGDSALYFCASSVGQGAEAFFGQGTRLTVV.

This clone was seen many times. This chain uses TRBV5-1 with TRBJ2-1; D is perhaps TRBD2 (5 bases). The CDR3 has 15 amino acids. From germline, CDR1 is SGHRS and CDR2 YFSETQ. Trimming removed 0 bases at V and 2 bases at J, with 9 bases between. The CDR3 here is CASSLVLAPYNEQFF. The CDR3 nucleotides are TGCGCCAGCAGCTTGGTGTTAGCGCCCTACAATGAGCAGTTCTTC.

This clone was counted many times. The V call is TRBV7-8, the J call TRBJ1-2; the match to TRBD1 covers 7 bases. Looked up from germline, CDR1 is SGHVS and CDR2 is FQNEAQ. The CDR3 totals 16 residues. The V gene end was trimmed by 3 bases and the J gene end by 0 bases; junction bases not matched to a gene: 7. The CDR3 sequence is CASSFNRGLTNYGYTF. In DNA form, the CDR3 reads TGTGCCAGCAGCTTTAACAGGGGCTTAACTAACTATGGCTACACCTTC.

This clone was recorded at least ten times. The DNA for the CDR3 is TGTGCCAGCAGCCTCAGCGGGGGGGCCCCCAATGAGCAGTTCTTC. It encodes CASSLSGGAPNEQFF. The rearrangement joins TRBV7-9 to TRBJ2-1, with 10 nucleotides matching TRBD2. This CDR3 is built from 15 residues. Germline values: CDR1 SEHNR, CDR2 FQNEAQ (reference sequence). The V and J ends lost 5 bases and 6 bases, in that order; junction bases with no gene match: 7.

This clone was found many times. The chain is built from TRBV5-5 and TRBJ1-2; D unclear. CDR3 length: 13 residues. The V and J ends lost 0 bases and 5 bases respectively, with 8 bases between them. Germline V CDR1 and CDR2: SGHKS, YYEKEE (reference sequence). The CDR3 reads CASSLAEEYGYTF. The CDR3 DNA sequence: TGTGCCAGCAGCTTGGCGGAGGAGTATGGCTACACCTTC.

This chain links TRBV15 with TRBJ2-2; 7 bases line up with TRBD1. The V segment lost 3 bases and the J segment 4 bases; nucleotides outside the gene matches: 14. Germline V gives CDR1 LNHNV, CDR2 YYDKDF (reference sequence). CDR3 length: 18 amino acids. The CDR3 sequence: CATSSDPAGTAITGELFF. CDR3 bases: TGTGCCACCAGCAGTGATCCGGCCGGGACAGCCATCACCGGGGAGCTGTTTTTT.

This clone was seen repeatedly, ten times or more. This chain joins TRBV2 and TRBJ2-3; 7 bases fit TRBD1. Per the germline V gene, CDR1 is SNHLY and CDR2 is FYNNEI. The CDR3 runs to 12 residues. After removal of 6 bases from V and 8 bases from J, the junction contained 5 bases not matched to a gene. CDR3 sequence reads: CASRMTGTTQYF. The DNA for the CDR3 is TGTGCCAGCAGAATGACAGGGACTACGCAGTATTTT.

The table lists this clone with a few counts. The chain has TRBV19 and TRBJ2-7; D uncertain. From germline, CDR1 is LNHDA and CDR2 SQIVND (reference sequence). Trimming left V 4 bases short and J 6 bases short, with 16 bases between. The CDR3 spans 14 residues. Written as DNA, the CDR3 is TGTGCCAGTAGTAGGTTGGCCGCCACCCCCGAGCAGTACTTC. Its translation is CASSRLAATPEQYF. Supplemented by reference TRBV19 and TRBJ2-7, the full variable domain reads DGGITQSPKYLFRKEGQNVTLSCEQNLNHDAMYWYRQDPGQGLRLIYYSQIVNDFQKGDIAEGYSVSREKKESFPLTVTSAQKNPTAFYLCASSRLAATPEQYFGPGTRLTVT.

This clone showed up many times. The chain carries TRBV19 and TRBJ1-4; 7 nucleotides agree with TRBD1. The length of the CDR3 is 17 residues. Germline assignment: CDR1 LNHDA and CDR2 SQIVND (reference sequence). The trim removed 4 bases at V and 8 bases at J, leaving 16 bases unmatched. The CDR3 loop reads CASSTDLERGRGEKLFF. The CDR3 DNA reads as TGTGCCAGTAGTACCGACCTCGAAAGGGGGCGAGGGGAAAAACTGTTTTTT.

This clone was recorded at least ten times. CDR3: CASSLDRSTDTQYF. In DNA, the CDR3 is TGTGCCAGCAGCTTAGACAGGAGCACAGATACGCAGTATTTT. V is TRBV7-8 and J is TRBJ2-3; possibly TRBD1 for D (5 bases). The V and J ends lost 1 base and 0 bases respectively, with 5 bases between them. Germline CDR1 and CDR2: SGHVS and FQNEAQ. CDR3 length: 14 residues.

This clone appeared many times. CDR3 sequence: CASSPVSGSGNEQYF. CDR3 nucleotides: TGCGCCAGCAGTCCTGTTAGCGGGAGCGGAAACGAGCAGTACTTC. The J gene is TRBJ2-7, the V gene TRBV5-1; the match to TRBD2 covers 9 bases. The CDR3 consists of 15 residues. The V segment lost 5 bases and the J segment 5 bases; nucleotides outside the gene matches: 11. The germline CDR1 and CDR2 sequences are SGHRS and YFSETQ.

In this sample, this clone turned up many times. The DNA of the CDR3 is TGTGCCAGCAGCCCCCCTAGCGGGAGGGACAGGGAGCAGTTCTTC. This encodes CASSPPSGRDREQFF. V gene TRBV11-3 combines with J gene TRBJ2-1, with TRBD2 matching 12 bases. The CDR3 sequence is 15 residues long. Germline CDR1 SGHNT, CDR2 YENEEA. J lost 10 bases, V lost 5 bases, and 9 bases had no gene match.

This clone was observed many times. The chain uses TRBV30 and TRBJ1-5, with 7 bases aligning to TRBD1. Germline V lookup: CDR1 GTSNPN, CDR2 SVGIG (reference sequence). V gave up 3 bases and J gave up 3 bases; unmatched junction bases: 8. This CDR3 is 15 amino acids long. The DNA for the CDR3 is TGTGCCTGGAGGAGGGGGACAGCGATCAATCAGCCCCAGCATTTT. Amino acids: CAWRRGTAINQPQHF.

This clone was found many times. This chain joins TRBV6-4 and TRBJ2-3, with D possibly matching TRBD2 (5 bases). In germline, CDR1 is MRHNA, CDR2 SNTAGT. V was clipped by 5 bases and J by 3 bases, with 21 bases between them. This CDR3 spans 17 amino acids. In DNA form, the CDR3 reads TGTGCCAGCAGTAACCTACCGGCCGGAGGTGGTACAGATACGCAGTATTTT. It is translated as CASSNLPAGGGTDTQYF.

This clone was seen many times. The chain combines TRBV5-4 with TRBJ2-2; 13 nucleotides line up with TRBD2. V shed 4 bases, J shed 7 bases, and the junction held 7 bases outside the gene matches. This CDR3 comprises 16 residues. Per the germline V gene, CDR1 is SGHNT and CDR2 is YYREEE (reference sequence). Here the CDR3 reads CASSPGLAGEGGELFF. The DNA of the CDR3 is TGTGCCAGCAGCCCCGGACTAGCGGGAGAGGGCGGGGAGCTGTTTTTT.

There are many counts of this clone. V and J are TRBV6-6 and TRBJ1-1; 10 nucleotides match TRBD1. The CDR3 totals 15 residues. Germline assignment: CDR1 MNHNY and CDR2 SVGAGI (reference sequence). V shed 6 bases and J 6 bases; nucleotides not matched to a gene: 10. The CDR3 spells CASRPRQGAVPEAFF. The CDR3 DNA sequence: TGTGCCAGCAGACCTAGACAGGGGGCGGTCCCTGAAGCTTTCTTT.

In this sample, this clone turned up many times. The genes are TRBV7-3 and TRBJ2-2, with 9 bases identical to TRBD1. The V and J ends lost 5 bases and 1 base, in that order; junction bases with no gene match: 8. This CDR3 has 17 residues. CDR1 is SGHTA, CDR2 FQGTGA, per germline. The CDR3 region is CASSRTGGAVNTGELFF. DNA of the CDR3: TGTGCCAGCAGCCGAACAGGGGGCGCCGTGAACACCGGGGAGCTGTTTTTT. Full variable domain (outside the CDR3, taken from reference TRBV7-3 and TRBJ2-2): GAGVSQTPSNKVTEKGKYVELRCDPISGHTALYWYRQSLGQGPEFLIYFQGTGAADDSGLPNDRFFAVRPEGSVSTLKIQRTERGDSAVYLCASSRTGGAVNTGELFFGEGSRLTVL.

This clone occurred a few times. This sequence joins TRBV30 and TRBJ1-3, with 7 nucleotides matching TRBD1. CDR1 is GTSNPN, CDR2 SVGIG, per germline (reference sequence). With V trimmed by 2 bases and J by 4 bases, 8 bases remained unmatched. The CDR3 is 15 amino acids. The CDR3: CAWSYEQGPGNTIYF. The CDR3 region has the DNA TGTGCCTGGAGTTACGAACAGGGGCCGGGAAACACCATATATTTT.